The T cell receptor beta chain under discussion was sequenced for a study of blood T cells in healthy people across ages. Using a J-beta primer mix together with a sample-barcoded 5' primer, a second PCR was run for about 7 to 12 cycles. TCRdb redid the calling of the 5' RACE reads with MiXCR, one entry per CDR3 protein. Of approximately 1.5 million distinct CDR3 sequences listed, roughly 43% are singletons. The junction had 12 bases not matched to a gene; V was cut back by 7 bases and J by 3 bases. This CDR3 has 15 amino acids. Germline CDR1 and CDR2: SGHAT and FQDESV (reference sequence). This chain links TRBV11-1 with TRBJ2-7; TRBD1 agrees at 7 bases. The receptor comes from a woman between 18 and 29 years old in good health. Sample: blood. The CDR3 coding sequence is TGTGCCAGCACCACCTACGGGGACAGTTACTACGAGCAGTACTTC. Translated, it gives CASTTYGDSYYEQYF.